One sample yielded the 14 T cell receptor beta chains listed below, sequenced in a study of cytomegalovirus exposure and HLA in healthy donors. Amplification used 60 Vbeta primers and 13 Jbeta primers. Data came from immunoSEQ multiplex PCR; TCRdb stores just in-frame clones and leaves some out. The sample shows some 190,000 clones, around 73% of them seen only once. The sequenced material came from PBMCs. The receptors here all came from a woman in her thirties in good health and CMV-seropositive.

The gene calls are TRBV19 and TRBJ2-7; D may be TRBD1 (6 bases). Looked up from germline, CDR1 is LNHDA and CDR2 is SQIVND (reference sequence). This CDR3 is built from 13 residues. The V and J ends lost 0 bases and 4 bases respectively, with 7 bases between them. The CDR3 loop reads CASSIEDRYEQYF. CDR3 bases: TGTGCCAGTAGTATAGAGGACAGATACGAGCAGTACTTC.

The CDR3 nucleotides are TGTGCCTGGAGCAGGGTGAATTCACCCCTCCACTTT. This translates into CAWSRVNSPLHF. The V call is TRBV30, the J call TRBJ1-6, with D possibly TRBD1 on 5 matching bases. CDR1 and CDR2 (germline): GTSNPN, SVGIG (reference sequence). The CDR3 is 12 amino acids. Trimming removed 3 bases from V and 7 bases from J, with 7 bases in between.

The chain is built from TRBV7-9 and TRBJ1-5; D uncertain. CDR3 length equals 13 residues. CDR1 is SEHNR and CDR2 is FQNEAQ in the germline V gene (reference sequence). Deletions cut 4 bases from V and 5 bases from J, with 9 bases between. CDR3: CASSSGGDQPQHF. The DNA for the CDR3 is TGTGCCAGCAGCTCCGGAGGTGATCAGCCCCAGCATTTT. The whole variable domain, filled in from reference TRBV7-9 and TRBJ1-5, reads DTGVSQNPRHKITKRGQNVTFRCDPISEHNRLYWYRQTLGQGPEFLTYFQNEAQLEKSRLLSDRFSAERPKGSFSTLEIQRTEQGDSAMYLCASSSGGDQPQHFGDGTRLSIL.

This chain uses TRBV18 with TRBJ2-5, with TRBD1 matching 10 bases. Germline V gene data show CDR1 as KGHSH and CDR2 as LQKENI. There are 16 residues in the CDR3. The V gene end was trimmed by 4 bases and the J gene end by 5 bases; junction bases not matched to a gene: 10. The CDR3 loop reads CASSLKQTGGAETQYF. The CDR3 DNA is TGTGCCAGCTCACTTAAACAGACAGGGGGCGCGGAGACCCAGTACTTC.

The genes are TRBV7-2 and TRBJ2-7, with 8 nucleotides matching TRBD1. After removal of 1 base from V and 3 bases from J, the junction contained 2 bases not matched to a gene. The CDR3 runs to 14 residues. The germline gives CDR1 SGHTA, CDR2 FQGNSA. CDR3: CASSLVDRVYEQYF. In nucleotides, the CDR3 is TGTGCCAGCAGCTTAGTGGACAGGGTCTACGAGCAGTACTTC. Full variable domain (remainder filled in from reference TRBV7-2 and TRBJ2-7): GAGVSQSPSNKVTEKGKDVELRCDPISGHTALYWYRQSLGQGLEFLIYFQGNSAPDKSGLPSDRFSAERTGGSVSTLTIQRTQQEDSAVYLCASSLVDRVYEQYFGPGTRLTVT.

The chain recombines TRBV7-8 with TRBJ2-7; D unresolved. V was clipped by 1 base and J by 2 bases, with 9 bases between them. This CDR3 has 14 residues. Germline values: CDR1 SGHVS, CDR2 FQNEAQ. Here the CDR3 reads CASSLGPQAYEQYF. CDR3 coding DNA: TGTGCCAGCAGCTTAGGTCCCCAGGCCTACGAGCAGTACTTC.

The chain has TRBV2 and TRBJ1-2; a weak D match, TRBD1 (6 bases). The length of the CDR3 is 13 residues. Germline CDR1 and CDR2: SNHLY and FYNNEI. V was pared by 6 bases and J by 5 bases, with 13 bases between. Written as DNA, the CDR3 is TGTGCCAGCAGAGGACAGCTCTTGTATGGCTACACCTTC. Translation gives CASRGQLLYGYTF.

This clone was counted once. CDR3 DNA: TGTGCCTGGAGCGGCGGACAGGGAGGTCAGCCCCAGCATTTT. Its translation is CAWSGGQGGQPQHF. V gene TRBV30 combines with J gene TRBJ1-5; TRBD1 agrees at 8 bases. J was trimmed by 6 bases and V by 3 bases; bases with no gene match: 7. The germline V gene has CDR1 GTSNPN and CDR2 SVGIG (reference sequence). CDR3 length equals 14 residues.

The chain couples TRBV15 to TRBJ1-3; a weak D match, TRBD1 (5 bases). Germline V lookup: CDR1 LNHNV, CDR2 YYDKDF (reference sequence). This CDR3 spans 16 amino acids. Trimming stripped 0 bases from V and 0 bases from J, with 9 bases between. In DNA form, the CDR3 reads TGTGCCACCAGCAGAGAGGGGGGTTTCTCTGGAAACACCATATATTTT. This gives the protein CATSREGGFSGNTIYF.

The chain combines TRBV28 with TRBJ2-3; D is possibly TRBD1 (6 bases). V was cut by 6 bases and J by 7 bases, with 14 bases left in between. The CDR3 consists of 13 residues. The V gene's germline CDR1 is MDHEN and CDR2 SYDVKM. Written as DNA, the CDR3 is TGTGCCAGCAGACCTGGGGGCCCTTATACGCAGTATTTT. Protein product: CASRPGGPYTQYF.

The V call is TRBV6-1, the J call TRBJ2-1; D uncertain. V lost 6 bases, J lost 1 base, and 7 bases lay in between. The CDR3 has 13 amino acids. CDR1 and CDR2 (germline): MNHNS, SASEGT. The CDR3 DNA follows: TGTGCCAGCAGGAGCGCGTCCTACAATGAGCAGTTCTTC. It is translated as CASRSASYNEQFF.

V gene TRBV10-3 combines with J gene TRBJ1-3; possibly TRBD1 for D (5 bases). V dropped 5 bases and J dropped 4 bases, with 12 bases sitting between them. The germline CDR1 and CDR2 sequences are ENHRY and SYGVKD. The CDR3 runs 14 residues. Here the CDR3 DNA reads TGTGCCATCAGTTCCGGGGGTCGCGGAAACACCATATATTTT. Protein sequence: CAISSGGRGNTIYF.

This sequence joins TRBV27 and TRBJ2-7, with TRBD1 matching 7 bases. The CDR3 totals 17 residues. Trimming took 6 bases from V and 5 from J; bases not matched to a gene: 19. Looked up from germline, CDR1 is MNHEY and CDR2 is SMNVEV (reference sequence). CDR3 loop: CASSRPPGRQGSNEQYF. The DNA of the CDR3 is TGTGCCAGCAGCCGCCCCCCGGGGAGACAGGGCTCAAACGAGCAGTACTTC.

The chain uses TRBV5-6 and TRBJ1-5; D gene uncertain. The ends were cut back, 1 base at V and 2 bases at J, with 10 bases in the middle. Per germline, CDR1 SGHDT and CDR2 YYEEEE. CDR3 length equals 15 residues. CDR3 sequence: CASSLMERGNQPQHF. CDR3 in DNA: TGTGCCAGCAGCTTGATGGAGAGGGGCAATCAGCCCCAGCATTTT.